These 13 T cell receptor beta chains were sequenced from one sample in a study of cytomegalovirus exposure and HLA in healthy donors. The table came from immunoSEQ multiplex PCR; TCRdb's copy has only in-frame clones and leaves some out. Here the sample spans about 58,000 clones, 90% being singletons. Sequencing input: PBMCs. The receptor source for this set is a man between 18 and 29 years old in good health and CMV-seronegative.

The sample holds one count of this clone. The CDR3 region is CASSLATGSGPGNTIYF. CDR3 sequence (DNA): TGCGCCAGCAGCTTGGCCACGGGCTCAGGGCCTGGAAACACCATATATTTT. V and J are TRBV5-1 and TRBJ1-3; possible D gene TRBD1, 5 bases. There are 17 residues in the CDR3. Trimming stripped 0 bases from V and 2 bases from J, with 15 bases between. In germline, CDR1 is SGHRS, CDR2 YFSETQ.

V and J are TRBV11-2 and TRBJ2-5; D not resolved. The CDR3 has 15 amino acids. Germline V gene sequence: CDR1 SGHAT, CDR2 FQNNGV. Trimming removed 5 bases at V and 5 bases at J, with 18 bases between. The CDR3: CASSARIAPVETQYF. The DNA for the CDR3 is TGTGCCAGCAGCGCGCGGATAGCCCCCGTGGAGACCCAGTACTTC.

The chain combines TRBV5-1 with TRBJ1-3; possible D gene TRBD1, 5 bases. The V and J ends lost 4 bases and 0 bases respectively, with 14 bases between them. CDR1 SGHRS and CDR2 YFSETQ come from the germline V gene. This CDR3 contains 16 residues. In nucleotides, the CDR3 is TGCGCCAGCAGCCCGGCGGCAGGGAACTCTGGAAACACCATATATTTT. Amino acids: CASSPAAGNSGNTIYF.

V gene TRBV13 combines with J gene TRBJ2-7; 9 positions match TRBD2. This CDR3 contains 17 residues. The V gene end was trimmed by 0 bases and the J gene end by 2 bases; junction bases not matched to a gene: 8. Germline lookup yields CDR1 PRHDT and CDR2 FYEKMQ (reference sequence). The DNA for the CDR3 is TGTGCCAGCAGCTTAGGGGGTAGCGGGAGAGGAACCTACGAGCAGTACTTC. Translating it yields CASSLGGSGRGTYEQYF.

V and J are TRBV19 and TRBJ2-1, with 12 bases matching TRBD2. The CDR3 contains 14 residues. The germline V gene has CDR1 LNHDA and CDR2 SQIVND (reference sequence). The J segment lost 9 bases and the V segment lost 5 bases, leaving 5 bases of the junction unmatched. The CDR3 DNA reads TGTGCCAGTAGTGGACTAGCGGGATCGGGTGAGCAGTTCTTC. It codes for CASSGLAGSGEQFF.

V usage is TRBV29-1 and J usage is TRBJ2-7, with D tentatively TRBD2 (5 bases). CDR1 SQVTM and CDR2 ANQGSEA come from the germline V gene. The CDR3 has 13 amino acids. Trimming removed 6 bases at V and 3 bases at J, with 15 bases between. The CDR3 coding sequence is TGCAGCGTACAAGGACTGAAACTCTACGAGCAGTACTTC. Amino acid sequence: CSVQGLKLYEQYF.

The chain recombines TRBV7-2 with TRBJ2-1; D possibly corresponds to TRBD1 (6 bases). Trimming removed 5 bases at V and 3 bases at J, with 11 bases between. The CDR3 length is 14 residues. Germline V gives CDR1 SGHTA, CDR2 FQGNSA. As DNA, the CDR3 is TGTGCCAGCAGCCTGGGACACAACTACAATGAGCAGTTCTTC. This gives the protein CASSLGHNYNEQFF.

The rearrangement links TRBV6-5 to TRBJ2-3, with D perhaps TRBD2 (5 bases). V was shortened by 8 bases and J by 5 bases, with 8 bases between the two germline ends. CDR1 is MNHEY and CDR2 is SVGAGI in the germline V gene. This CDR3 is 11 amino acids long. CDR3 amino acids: CASGERDTQYF. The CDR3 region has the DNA TGTGCCAGCGGGGAGAGAGATACGCAGTATTTT.

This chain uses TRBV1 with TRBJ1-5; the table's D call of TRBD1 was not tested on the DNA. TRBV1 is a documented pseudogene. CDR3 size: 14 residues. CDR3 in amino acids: CTCLRRTSNQPQHF. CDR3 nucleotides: TGCACCTGCTTGCGGCGGACAAGCAATCAGCCCCAGCATTTT.

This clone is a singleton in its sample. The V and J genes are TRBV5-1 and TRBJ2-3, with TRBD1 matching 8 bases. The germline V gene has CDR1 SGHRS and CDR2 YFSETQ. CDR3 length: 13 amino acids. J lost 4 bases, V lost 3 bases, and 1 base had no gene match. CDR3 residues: CASSWTGPDTQYF. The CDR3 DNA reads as TGCGCCAGCAGCTGGACAGGGCCAGATACGCAGTATTTT.

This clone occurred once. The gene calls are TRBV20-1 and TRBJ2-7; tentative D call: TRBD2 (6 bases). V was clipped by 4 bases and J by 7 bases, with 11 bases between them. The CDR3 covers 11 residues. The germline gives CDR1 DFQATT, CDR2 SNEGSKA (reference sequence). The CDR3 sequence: CSAKAAGEQYF. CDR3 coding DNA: TGCAGTGCTAAGGCCGCGGGAGAGCAGTACTTC.

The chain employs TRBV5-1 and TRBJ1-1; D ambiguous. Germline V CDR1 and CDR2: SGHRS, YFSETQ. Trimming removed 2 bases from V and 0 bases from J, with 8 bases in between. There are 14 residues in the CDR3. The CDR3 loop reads CASSFETMNTEAFF. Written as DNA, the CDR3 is TGCGCCAGCAGCTTTGAGACTATGAACACTGAAGCTTTCTTT.

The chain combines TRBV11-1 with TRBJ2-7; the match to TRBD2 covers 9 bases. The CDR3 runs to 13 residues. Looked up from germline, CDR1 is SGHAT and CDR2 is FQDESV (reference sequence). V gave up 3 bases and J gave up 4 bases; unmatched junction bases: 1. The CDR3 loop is CASSFSGSYEQYF. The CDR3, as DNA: TGTGCCAGCAGCTTTAGCGGGAGTTACGAGCAGTACTTC.